Listed here is a single T cell receptor beta chain. Its cognate antigen is unknown. There are 13 residues in the CDR3. With 4 bases clipped from V and 7 bases from J, the junction kept 6 bases outside the gene matches. The V gene's germline CDR1 is LNHDA and CDR2 SQIVND (reference sequence). Clones were sequenced by immunoSEQ multiplex PCR, and TCRdb holds only the in-frame ones, with some missing. Among 150,000 to 180,000 clones listed, more than 90% were seen once. This record comes from a study of T cell responses to AZD1222 COVID-19 vaccine. Study-wide context: Second doses at about 4 or about 12 weeks were pooled. General study results and limits: Most donors were white British, females outnumbered males, and clonal diversity was possibly underestimated. Only six people who got AZD1222 tested seropositive at baseline. All repertoire sampling was performed exclusively after the peak T cell response.

This chain joins TRBV19 and TRBJ1-2; 7 nucleotides align to TRBD1. The clonotype was recovered from an adult in good health. Sample: peripheral blood, taken on day 0 of AZD1222 vaccination. The CDR3 sequence: CASSSETGSGYTF. In nucleotides, the CDR3 is TGTGCCAGTAGTAGCGAGACAGGGTCTGGCTACACCTTC.